This T cell receptor (beta chain) originates from a study of OX40 agonist ivuxolimab in advanced cancers. Whole-study context: Patients received ivuxolimab, an intravenous treatment, every 2 weeks at 0.01 to 10 mg/kg. Averaging roughly 60 years in age, with a range of roughly 20 to 79, the cohort was approximately 87% male.

Concerning this clone: The antigen is undetermined.

General study findings and limits: Clonal expansion from baseline to week 6 occurred in both CD4+ and CD8+ T cells.

Losses at the gene ends were 4 bases for V and 8 bases for J; bases not matched to a gene: 16. From germline, CDR1 is MNHEY and CDR2 SMNVEV (reference sequence). The CDR3 is made up of 16 amino acids. Generated by immunoSEQ multiplex PCR, the TCRdb table keeps only in-frame clones and is missing some. The sample lists about 68,000 clones, roughly 80% occurring once. Enrollment shut out patients with autoimmune disease history or systemic immunosuppression. This receptor was identified in an adult with an advanced solid tumor such as melanoma, head and neck, liver or kidney cancer. The sample was CD4+ or CD8+ T cells sorted from blood, taken in a trial of the OX40 agonist ivuxolimab. This chain links TRBV27 with TRBJ1-2; 7 nucleotides agree with TRBD1. CDR3 sequence reads: CASSSLIQDRHLGYTF. The CDR3 coding sequence is TGTGCCAGCAGTTCTCTGATCCAGGACAGGCATTTAGGCTACACCTTC.